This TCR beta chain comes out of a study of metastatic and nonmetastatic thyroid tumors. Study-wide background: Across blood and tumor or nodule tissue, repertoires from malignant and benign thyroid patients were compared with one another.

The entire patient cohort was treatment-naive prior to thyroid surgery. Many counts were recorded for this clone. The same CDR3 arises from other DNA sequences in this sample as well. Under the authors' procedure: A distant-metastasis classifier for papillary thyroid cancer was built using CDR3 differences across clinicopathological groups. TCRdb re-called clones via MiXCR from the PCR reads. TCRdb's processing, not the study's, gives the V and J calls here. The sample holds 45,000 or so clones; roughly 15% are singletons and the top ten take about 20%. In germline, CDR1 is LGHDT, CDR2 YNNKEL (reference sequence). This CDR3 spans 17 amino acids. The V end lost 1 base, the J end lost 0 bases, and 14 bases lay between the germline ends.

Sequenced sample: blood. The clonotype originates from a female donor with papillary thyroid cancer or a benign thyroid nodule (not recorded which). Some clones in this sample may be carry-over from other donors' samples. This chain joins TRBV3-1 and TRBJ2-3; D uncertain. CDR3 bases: TGTGCCAGCAGCCAAGGTCCGGGCTATCTTAGCACAGATACGCAGTATTTT. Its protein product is CASSQGPGYLSTDTQYF.